The clone carrying this T cell receptor beta chain has a count of ten or more. Its antigen is not identified. The data belong to a study of T-cell reconstitution after alpha-beta-depleted transplantation in children. Study conclusions and caveats: T-cell numbers and diversity one year post-transplant derived largely from freshly generated T cells.

Unique molecular identifiers were used to barcode this TCRbeta library. TCRdb re-called the PCR reads through MiXCR, storing one row per CDR3 protein. The top ten hold just over 2% of the sample, which has approximately 500,000 distinct CDR3 sequences, more than 9% seen once. This material consisted of PBMCs, taken before TCRalphabeta/CD19-depleted stem cell transplant. The clonotype was recovered from a child aged 2 to 15 with inherited bone marrow failure, due to receive a stem cell transplant.

The CDR3 region is CASSALETQYF. The CDR3, as DNA: TGTGCCAGCAGCGCCCTCGAGACCCAGTACTTC. V gene TRBV7-2 combines with J gene TRBJ2-5; no clear D. The CDR3 totals 11 residues. The V gene lost 5 bases and the J gene lost 5 bases, with 6 bases spanning the gap. Germline V lookup: CDR1 SGHTA, CDR2 FQGNSA.